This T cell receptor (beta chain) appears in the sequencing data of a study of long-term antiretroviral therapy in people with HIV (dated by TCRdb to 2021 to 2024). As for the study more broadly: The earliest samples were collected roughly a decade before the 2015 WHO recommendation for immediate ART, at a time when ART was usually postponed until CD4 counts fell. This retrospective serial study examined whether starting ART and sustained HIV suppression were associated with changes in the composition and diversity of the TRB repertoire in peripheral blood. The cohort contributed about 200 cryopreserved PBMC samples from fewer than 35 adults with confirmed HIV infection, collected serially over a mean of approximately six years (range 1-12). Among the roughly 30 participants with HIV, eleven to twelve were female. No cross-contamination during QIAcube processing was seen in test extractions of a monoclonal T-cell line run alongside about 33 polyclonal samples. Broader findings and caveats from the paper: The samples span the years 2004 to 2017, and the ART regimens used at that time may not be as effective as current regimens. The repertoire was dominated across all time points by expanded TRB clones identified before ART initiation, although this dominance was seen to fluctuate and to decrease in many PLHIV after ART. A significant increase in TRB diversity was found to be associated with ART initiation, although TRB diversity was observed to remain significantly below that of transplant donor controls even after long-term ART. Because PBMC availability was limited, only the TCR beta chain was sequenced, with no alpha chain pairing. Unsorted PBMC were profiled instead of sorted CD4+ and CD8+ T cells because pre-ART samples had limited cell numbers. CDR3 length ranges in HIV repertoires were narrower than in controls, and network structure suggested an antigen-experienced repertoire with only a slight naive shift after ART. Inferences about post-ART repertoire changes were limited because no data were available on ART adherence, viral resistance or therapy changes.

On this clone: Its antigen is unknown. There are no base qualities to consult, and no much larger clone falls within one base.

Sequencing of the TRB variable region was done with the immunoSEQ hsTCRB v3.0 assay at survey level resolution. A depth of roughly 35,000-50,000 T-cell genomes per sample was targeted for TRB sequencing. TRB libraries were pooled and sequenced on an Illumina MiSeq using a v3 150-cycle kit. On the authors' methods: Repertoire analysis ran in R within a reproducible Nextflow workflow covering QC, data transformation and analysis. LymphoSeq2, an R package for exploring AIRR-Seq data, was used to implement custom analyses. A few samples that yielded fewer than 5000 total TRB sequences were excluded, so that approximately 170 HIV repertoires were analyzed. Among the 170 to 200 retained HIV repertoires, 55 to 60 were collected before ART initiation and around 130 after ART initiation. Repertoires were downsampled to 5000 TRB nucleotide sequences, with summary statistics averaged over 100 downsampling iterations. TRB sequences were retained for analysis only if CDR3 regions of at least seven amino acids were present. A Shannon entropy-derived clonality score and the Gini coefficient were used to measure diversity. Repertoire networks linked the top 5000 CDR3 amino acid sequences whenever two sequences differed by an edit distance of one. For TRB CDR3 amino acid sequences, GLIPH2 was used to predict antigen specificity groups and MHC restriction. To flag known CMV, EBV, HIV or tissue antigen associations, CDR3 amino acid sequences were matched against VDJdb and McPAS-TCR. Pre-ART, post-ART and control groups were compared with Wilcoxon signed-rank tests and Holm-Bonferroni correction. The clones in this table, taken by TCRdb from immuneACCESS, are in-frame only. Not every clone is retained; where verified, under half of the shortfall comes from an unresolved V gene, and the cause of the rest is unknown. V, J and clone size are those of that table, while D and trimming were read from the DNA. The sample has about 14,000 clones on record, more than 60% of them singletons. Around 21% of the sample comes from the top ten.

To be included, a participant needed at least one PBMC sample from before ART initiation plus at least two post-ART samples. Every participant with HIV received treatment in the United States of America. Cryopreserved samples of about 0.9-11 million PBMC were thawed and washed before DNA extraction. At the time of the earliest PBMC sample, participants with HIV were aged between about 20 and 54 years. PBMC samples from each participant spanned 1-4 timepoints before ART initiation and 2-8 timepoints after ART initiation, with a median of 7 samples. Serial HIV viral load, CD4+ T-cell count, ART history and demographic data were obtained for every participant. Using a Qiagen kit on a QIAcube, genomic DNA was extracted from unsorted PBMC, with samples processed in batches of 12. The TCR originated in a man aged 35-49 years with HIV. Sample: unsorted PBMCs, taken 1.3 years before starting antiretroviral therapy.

The CDR3 region reads CASSFRDTEETQYF. In nucleotides, the sequence is TGTGCCAGCAGCTTCCGGGACACCGAAGAGACCCAGTACTTC. The chain links TRBV11-2 with TRBJ2-5; a tentative D match to TRBD1 spans 6 bases. V is reduced by 3 bases and J by 3 bases, leaving a spacing of 11 bases between them. Counted from cysteine to phenylalanine, this CDR3 has 14 amino acids. The kept DNA is CDR3 alone, 42 bases in frame from the first base. The germline V gene sets CDR1 to SGHAT and CDR2 to FQNNGV.